The 31 T cell receptor beta chains below all came from one sample that was sequenced in a study of glioma-infiltrating T cells. The iRepertoire nested amplicon-rescue multiplex PCR amplified TCR alpha and beta CDR3s from RNA. In TCRdb, the multiplex PCR reads were re-called with MiXCR into one record per CDR3 protein. The sample carries about 190,000 distinct CDR3 sequences, 32% recorded once. Sequencing was carried out using glioma tissue, nonneoplastic brain tissue, or PBMCs (not recorded which). Every receptor here comes from a human donor with low-grade glioma or glioblastoma, undergoing nonglioma brain surgery, or in good health (not recorded which).

This clonotype was recorded many times. The chain employs TRBV7-9 and TRBJ1-4; D perhaps matches TRBD1 (5 bases). The CDR3 spans 14 residues. V was shortened by 6 bases and J by 6 bases, with 14 bases between the two germline ends. Looked up from germline, CDR1 is SEHNR and CDR2 is FQNEAQ (reference sequence). In nucleotides, the CDR3 is TGTGCCAGCAGTCTCCGGGACGGGGATGAAAAACTGTTTTTT. It is translated as CASSLRDGDEKLFF.

This clonotype occurred many times. The chain is built from TRBV7-2 and TRBJ2-7; TRBD2 matches at 10 bases. Germline CDR1 is SGHTA and CDR2 is FQGNSA. The CDR3 spans 17 residues. Trimming at V came to 5 bases and at J to 7 bases, leaving 17 bases not matched to a gene. This CDR3 is CASSRSMLAGEGSEQYF. The CDR3 DNA sequence: TGTGCCAGCAGCCGCTCTATGCTAGCGGGAGAAGGTTCGGAGCAGTACTTC.

This clonotype was found many times. The chain recombines TRBV27 with TRBJ1-6, with D unresolved. The CDR3 totals 12 residues. The V end lost 4 bases, the J end lost 8 bases, and 6 bases lay between the germline ends. In germline, CDR1 is MNHEY, CDR2 SMNVEV (reference sequence). CDR3: CASSWGDSPLHF. The CDR3 DNA is TGTGCCAGCAGTTGGGGAGATTCACCCCTCCACTTT.

The V gene is TRBV19, the J gene TRBJ1-5; 12 bases map to TRBD1. Germline V lookup: CDR1 LNHDA, CDR2 SQIVND (reference sequence). The CDR3 length is 18 residues. The V segment lost 5 bases and the J segment 6 bases; nucleotides outside the gene matches: 14. CDR3 sequence: CASSPRPGQGAITQPQHF. In DNA, the CDR3 is TGTGCCAGTAGTCCGCGTCCGGGACAGGGGGCAATCACTCAGCCCCAGCATTTT.

This clonotype showed up just a few times. The chain's CDR3 is CASSQAGGIYSYEQYF. The CDR3 region has the DNA TGCGCCAGCAGCCAAGCGGGCGGGATCTACTCCTACGAGCAGTACTTC. The V gene is TRBV4-1, the J gene TRBJ2-7, with D possibly TRBD2 on 6 matching bases. CDR1 and CDR2 from the germline V gene are MGHRA and YSYEKL. Trimming removed 1 base at V and 0 bases at J, with 13 bases between. The CDR3 consists of 16 residues.

This clonotype has at least ten counts. The J gene is TRBJ1-1, the V gene TRBV14; D ambiguous. Germline CDR1 is SGHDN and CDR2 is FVKESK. Trimming left V 6 bases short and J 3 bases short, with 11 bases between. The length of the CDR3 is 13 residues. In nucleotides, the CDR3 is TGTGCCAGCAGTTTCGATCATTACACTGAAGCTTTCTTT. Translation: CASSFDHYTEAFF.

V and J are TRBV5-1 and TRBJ2-1; D may be TRBD1 (5 bases). The ends were cut back, 4 bases at V and 4 bases at J, with 21 bases in the middle. The CDR3 runs to 17 residues. Germline CDR1 and CDR2: SGHRS and YFSETQ. The CDR3 sequence is CASSKGLQASGYNEQFF. DNA for the CDR3: TGCGCCAGCAGCAAGGGGCTCCAAGCTAGTGGGTACAATGAGCAGTTCTTC. Based on the CDR3 plus reference TRBV5-1 and TRBJ2-1, the full variable domain is KAGVTQTPRYLIKTRGQQVTLSCSPISGHRSVSWYQQTPGQGLQFLFEYFSETQRNKGNFPGRFSGRQFSNSRSEMNVSTLELGDSALYLCASSKGLQASGYNEQFFGPGTRLTVL.

The table lists this clonotype with many counts. The chain uses TRBV29-1 and TRBJ2-5; 11 nucleotides align to TRBD2. Losses at the gene ends were 4 bases for V and 4 bases for J; bases not matched to a gene: 11. Germline CDR1 SQVTM, CDR2 ANQGSEA. The CDR3 totals 16 residues. The CDR3: CSVGAVAGGPLETQYF. The CDR3 DNA follows: TGCAGCGTTGGGGCCGTAGCGGGAGGGCCGTTAGAGACCCAGTACTTC.

This clonotype was detected many times. V gene TRBV6-1 combines with J gene TRBJ1-1; D call uncertain. The V and J ends lost 5 bases and 5 bases respectively, with 18 bases between them. The CDR3 consists of 15 residues. Germline V CDR1 and CDR2: MNHNS, SASEGT. The CDR3 sequence is CASSYAASLWTEAFF. CDR3 DNA sequence: TGTGCCAGCAGTTACGCAGCGTCTCTGTGGACTGAAGCTTTCTTT.

This clonotype was detected many times. This sequence joins TRBV20-1 and TRBJ1-1; 10 bases map to TRBD1. The CDR3 has 15 residues. Germline CDR1 is DFQATT and CDR2 is SNEGSKA (reference sequence). The trim removed 0 bases at V and 5 bases at J, leaving 6 bases unmatched. The CDR3 protein is CSARDPGQGFTEAFF. Here the CDR3 DNA reads TGCAGTGCTAGAGATCCGGGACAGGGGTTTACTGAAGCTTTCTTT.

On this clonotype: A read error may explain this, as a much larger clone is one base away. The V call is TRBV4-1, the J call TRBJ2-3; D not certain. Germline V lookup: CDR1 MGHRA, CDR2 YSYEKL. The CDR3 has 16 residues. The CDR3 DNA follows: TGCACCAGCAGCCAAGGGATTAGTCCCTCCACAGATACGCAGTATTTT. It is translated as CTSSQGISPSTDTQYF.

This clonotype was observed at least ten times. The rearrangement uses TRBV20-1 and TRBJ2-7; 9 bases agree with TRBD2. Germline loops: CDR1 DFQATT, CDR2 SNEGSKA (reference sequence). The CDR3 is 14 residues long. The J segment lost 3 bases and the V segment lost 5 bases, leaving 8 bases of the junction unmatched. The DNA of the CDR3 is TGCAGTGCTCCCGGGGTAGCGGGAGTCTACGAGCAGTACTTC. It codes for CSAPGVAGVYEQYF.

As to this clonotype: One end of the junction fails to match germline, which may point to a read error. The V call is TRBV5-1, the J call TRBJ2-7; 11 bases map to TRBD2. This CDR3 has 16 residues. The V gene's germline CDR1 is SGHRS and CDR2 YFSETQ. The CDR3 here is CASGLSGTSGYNEQYF. The CDR3 DNA sequence: TGCGCCAGCGGCTTGTCCGGGACTAGCGGATACAATGAGCAGTACTTC.

Regarding this clonotype: Just one base apart from a much larger clone, this may be a read error. The chain combines TRBV3-1 with TRBJ2-1; weak D call: TRBD2 (6 bases). The germline V gene has CDR1 LGHDT and CDR2 YNNKEL (reference sequence). This CDR3 spans 16 amino acids. Deletions cut 10 bases from V and 0 bases from J, with 19 bases between. The CDR3 sequence: CATSTTRGYSYNEQFF. CDR3 in DNA: TGTGCCACCTCTACGACTAGAGGATACTCCTACAATGAGCAGTTCTTC.

V gene TRBV5-1 combines with J gene TRBJ2-2; 13 bases agree with TRBD2. CDR3 length: 16 residues. Trimming removed 5 bases from V and 4 bases from J; junction bases left unmatched: 5. Germline-derived CDR1 and CDR2 are SGHRS and YFSETQ. The CDR3 is CASSPGLAGVTGELFF. CDR3 DNA sequence: TGCGCCAGCAGTCCCGGACTAGCGGGAGTCACCGGGGAGCTGTTTTTT.

This clonotype was seen repeatedly, ten times or more. The gene calls are TRBV20-1 and TRBJ1-2; TRBD1 matches at 8 bases. J lost 8 bases, V lost 5 bases, and 10 bases had no gene match. This CDR3 comprises 13 residues. Germline CDR1 reads DFQATT; CDR2 reads SNEGSKA (reference sequence). The CDR3 loop reads CSASNGQGEGYTF. In DNA form, the CDR3 reads TGCAGTGCTTCAAACGGACAGGGCGAAGGCTACACCTTC.

Comment on this clonotype: A much larger clonotype is one base distant, so this may be a read error. This likely comes from a read error, as the CDR3 has no conserved phenylalanine or tryptophan at its end. This chain connects TRBV4-2 to TRBJ2-7; TRBD2 matches 16 bases. The CDR3 covers 17 residues. CDR1 and CDR2 from the germline V gene are LGHNA and YNFKEQ. The V segment lost 5 bases and the J segment 5 bases; nucleotides outside the gene matches: 9. CDR3 residues: CASSGLGLAGGPHEQYL. In DNA, the CDR3 is TGTGCCAGCAGCGGACTGGGACTAGCGGGAGGGCCCCACGAGCAGTACCTC.

This clonotype was counted many times. The chain joins TRBV4-3 to TRBJ2-7, with D tentatively TRBD2 (6 bases). The CDR3 spans 18 residues. Looked up from germline, CDR1 is LGHNA and CDR2 is YSLEER. The germline V and J ends were trimmed by 0 bases and 2 bases, with 20 bases remaining between them. The CDR3 loop is CASSQEEGIGGAPYEQYF. Written as DNA, the CDR3 is TGCGCCAGCAGCCAAGAGGAAGGGATCGGAGGGGCCCCCTACGAGCAGTACTTC.

There are many counts of this clonotype. V usage is TRBV20-1 and J usage is TRBJ2-4; D perhaps matches TRBD1 (5 bases). V shed 3 bases and J shed 12 bases, with 21 bases lying between them. Germline values: CDR1 DFQATT, CDR2 SNEGSKA (reference sequence). The CDR3 is made up of 14 amino acids. The CDR3 loop is CSASAATVWRDQYF. CDR3 nucleotide sequence: TGCAGTGCTAGCGCGGCGACAGTCTGGCGTGATCAGTACTTC.

At least ten counts were recorded for this clonotype. The V and J genes are TRBV6-1 and TRBJ2-3; unclear D gene. Trimming pared 2 bases from V and 0 bases from J, leaving 6 bases between. CDR3 length: 14 amino acids. CDR1 is MNHNS and CDR2 is SASEGT in the germline V gene. CDR3 region: CASSELGSTDTQYF. CDR3 DNA sequence: TGTGCCAGCAGTGAACTCGGAAGCACAGATACGCAGTATTTT.

This clonotype was observed many times. J is TRBJ2-1 and V is TRBV4-1; 7 nucleotides align to TRBD2. The CDR3 runs to 19 residues. Germline CDR1 MGHRA, CDR2 YSYEKL. V gave up 0 bases and J gave up 1 base; unmatched junction bases: 12. The chain's CDR3 is CASSQDYGGSRRSYNEQFF. CDR3 nucleotides: TGCGCCAGCAGCCAAGACTACGGCGGGAGTCGTCGGTCCTACAATGAGCAGTTCTTC.

The count of this clonotype is one. The rearrangement links TRBV6-1 to TRBJ2-7, with D perhaps TRBD2 (7 bases). The germline V gene encodes CDR1 MNHNS and CDR2 SASEGT. The CDR3 extends over 12 amino acids. V was shortened by 5 bases and J by 6 bases, with 11 bases between the two germline ends. Here the CDR3 reads CASSRGATEQYF. DNA for the CDR3: TGTGCCAGCAGTCGGGGGGCGACCGAGCAGTACTTC.

This clonotype occurred many times. The chain links TRBV28 to TRBJ2-7; D gene unclear. CDR3 length equals 13 residues. V was cut by 4 bases and J by 0 bases, with 7 bases left in between. The germline V gene has CDR1 MDHEN and CDR2 SYDVKM. As DNA, the CDR3 is TGTGCCAGCAGTTCCTCCCCCTCCTACGAGCAGTACTTC. Protein sequence: CASSSSPSYEQYF.

In this sample, this clonotype turned up many times. The V and J genes are TRBV7-2 and TRBJ1-2, with D uncertain. CDR3 length equals 13 residues. Looked up from germline, CDR1 is SGHTA and CDR2 is FQGNSA. V was clipped by 5 bases and J by 8 bases, with 15 bases between them. This CDR3 reads CASSPYVQSGYTF. CDR3 DNA sequence: TGTGCCAGCAGCCCGTATGTACAGTCCGGCTACACCTTC.

A note on this clonotype: It may be a read error: a sequence one base away is much more abundant. The chain has TRBV5-1 and TRBJ2-3; possible D gene TRBD2, 5 bases. The CDR3 is made up of 16 amino acids. Trimming took off 0 bases at V and 2 bases at J, with 13 bases between the two ends. Looked up from germline, CDR1 is SGHRS and CDR2 is YFSETQ. In DNA, the CDR3 is TGCGCCAGCAGCTTGGTTTGGGGAGACTACACAGATACGCAGTATTTT. Translation gives CASSLVWGDYTDTQYF.

This clonotype was found a few times. The chain is built from TRBV7-2 and TRBJ1-4; TRBD1 matches at 8 bases. V lost 3 bases and J lost 2; bases outside the gene matches: 11. Germline V CDR1 and CDR2: SGHTA, FQGNSA. There are 18 residues in the CDR3. The CDR3 bases are TGTGCCAGCAGCTTTGAACAGGGGGTCTCTCGGACTAATGAAAAACTGTTTTTT. Protein product: CASSFEQGVSRTNEKLFF.

This clonotype occurred a few times. The rearrangement joins TRBV5-1 to TRBJ1-2; TRBD1 matches at 10 bases. J gave up 8 bases and V 2 bases, and 9 bases lay outside the gene matches. This CDR3 has 15 residues. Germline V gives CDR1 SGHRS, CDR2 YFSETQ. The CDR3 DNA sequence: TGCGCCAGCAGCTTCGGGACAGGGGAGATGAGGGGCTACACCTTC. Protein: CASSFGTGEMRGYTF.

At least ten counts were recorded for this clonotype. The CDR3 reads CSASPGRGDSPLHF. CDR3 bases: TGCAGTGCTAGTCCTGGCAGGGGGGACTCACCCCTCCACTTT. This chain connects TRBV20-1 to TRBJ1-6; TRBD1 matches 7 bases. There are 14 residues in the CDR3. V trimming: 3 bases; J trimming: 10 bases; junction bases outside the gene matches: 9. Germline V CDR1 and CDR2: DFQATT, SNEGSKA (reference sequence).

V usage is TRBV29-1 and J usage is TRBJ2-7; D is unresolved. V lost 8 bases and J lost 6, with 20 bases in between. Germline V lookup: CDR1 SQVTM, CDR2 ANQGSEA. The CDR3 spans 13 residues. The CDR3 reads CSTTDHTRGEQYF. In DNA, the CDR3 is TGCAGCACGACTGACCATACACGTGGCGAGCAGTACTTC.

A word on this clonotype: A much larger clone differs from this one at a single base, so this may be a read error. J is TRBJ2-7 and V is TRBV24-1; 11 nucleotides match TRBD1. The CDR3 is 16 amino acids. Germline values: CDR1 KGHDR, CDR2 SFDVKD. CDR3 protein: CATSDRTGGAIYEKYF. For the CDR3, the DNA is TGTGCCACCAGTGACCGGACAGGGGGCGCGATCTACGAGAAGTACTTC.

This clonotype was seen many times. The rearrangement links TRBV7-2 to TRBJ1-4; D gene uncertain. This CDR3 is 15 amino acids long. The germline V gene encodes CDR1 SGHTA and CDR2 FQGNSA. The ends were cut back, 5 bases at V and 7 bases at J, with 17 bases in the middle. The CDR3, as DNA: TGTGCCAGCAGCCCTGGCGCGAGACCTGGTGAAAAACTGTTTTTT. Protein: CASSPGARPGEKLFF.